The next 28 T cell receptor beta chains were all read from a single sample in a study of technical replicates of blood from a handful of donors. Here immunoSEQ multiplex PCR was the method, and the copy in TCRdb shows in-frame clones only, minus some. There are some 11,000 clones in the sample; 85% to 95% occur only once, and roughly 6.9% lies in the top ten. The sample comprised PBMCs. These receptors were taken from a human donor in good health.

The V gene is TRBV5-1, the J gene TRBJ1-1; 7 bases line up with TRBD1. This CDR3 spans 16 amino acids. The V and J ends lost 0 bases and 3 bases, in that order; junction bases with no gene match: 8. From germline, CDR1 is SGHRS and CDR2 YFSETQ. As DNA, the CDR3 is TGCGCCAGCAGCTTGGGGACAGGCCGGGCGGACACTGAAGCTTTCTTT. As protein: CASSLGTGRADTEAFF. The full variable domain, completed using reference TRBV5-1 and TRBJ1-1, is KAGVTQTPRYLIKTRGQQVTLSCSPISGHRSVSWYQQTPGQGLQFLFEYFSETQRNKGNFPGRFSGRQFSNSRSEMNVSTLELGDSALYLCASSLGTGRADTEAFFGQGTRLTVV.

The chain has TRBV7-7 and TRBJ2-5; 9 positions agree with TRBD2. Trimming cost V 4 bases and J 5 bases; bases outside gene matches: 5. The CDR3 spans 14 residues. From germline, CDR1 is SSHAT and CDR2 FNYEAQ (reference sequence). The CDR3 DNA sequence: TGTGCCAGCAGCTCACCGGGGACTAGCGAGACCCAGTACTTC. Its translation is CASSSPGTSETQYF.

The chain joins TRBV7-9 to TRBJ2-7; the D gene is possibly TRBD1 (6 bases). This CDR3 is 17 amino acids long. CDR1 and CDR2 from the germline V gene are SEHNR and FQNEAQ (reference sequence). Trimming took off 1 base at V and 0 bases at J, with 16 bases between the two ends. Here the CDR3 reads CASSLVPVDSSSYEQYF. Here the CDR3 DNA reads TGTGCCAGCAGCTTAGTACCGGTGGACAGCAGCTCCTACGAGCAGTACTTC.

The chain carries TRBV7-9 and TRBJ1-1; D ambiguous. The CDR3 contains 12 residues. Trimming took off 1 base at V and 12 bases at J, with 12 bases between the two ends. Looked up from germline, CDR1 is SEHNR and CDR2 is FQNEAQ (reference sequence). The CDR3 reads CASSLDDGGTFF. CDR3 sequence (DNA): TGTGCCAGCAGCTTAGATGATGGAGGAACTTTCTTT.

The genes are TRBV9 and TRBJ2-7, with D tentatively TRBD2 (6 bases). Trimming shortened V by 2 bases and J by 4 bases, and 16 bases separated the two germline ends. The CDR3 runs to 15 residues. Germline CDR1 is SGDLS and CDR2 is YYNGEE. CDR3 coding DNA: TGTGCCAGCAGCGTTGGGACTTCAGAAGAGTACGAGCAGTACTTC. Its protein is CASSVGTSEEYEQYF.

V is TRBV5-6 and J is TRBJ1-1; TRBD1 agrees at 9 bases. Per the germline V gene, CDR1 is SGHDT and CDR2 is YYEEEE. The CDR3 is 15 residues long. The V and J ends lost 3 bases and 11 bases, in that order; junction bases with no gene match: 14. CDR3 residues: CASSWNGDRELGAFF. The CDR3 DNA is TGTGCCAGCAGCTGGAATGGGGACAGGGAATTAGGTGCTTTCTTT. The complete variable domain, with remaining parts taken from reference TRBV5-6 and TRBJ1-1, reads DAGVTQSPTHLIKTRGQQVTLRCSPKSGHDTVSWYQQALGQGPQFIFQYYEEEERQRGNFPDRFSGHQFPNYSSELNVNALLLGDSALYLCASSWNGDRELGAFFGQGTRLTVV.

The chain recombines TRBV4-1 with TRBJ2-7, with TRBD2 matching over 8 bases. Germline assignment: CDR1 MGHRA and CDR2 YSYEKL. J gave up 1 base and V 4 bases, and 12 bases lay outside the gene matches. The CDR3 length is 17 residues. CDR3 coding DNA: TGCGCCAGCAGCCCGTCGGCCGGGAGGGCCGGGTCCTACGAGCAGTACTTC. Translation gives CASSPSAGRAGSYEQYF.

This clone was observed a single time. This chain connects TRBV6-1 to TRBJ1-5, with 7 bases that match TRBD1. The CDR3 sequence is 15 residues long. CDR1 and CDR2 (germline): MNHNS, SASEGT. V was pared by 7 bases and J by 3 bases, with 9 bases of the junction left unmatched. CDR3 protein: CASIPTGRLNQPQHF. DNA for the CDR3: TGTGCCAGCATCCCGACAGGGAGGCTCAATCAGCCCCAGCATTTT.

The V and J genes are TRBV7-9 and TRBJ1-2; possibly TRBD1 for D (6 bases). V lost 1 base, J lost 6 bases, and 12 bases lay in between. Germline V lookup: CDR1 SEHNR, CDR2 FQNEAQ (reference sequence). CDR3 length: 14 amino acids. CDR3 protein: CASSLGQAADGYTF. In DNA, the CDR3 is TGTGCCAGCAGCTTAGGACAGGCGGCGGATGGCTACACCTTC.

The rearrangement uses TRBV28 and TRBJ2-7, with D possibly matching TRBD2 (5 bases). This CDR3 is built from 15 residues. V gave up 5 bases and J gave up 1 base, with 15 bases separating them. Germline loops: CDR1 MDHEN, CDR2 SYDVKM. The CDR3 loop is CASSGSGIASYEQYF. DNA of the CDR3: TGTGCCAGCAGTGGGAGCGGTATTGCTTCCTACGAGCAGTACTTC.

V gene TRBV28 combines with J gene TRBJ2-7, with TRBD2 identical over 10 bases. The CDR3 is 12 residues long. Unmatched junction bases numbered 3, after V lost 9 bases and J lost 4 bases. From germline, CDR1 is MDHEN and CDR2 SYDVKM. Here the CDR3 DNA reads TGTGCCAGTTTTAGCGGGAGGTACGAGCAGTACTTC. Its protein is CASFSGRYEQYF.

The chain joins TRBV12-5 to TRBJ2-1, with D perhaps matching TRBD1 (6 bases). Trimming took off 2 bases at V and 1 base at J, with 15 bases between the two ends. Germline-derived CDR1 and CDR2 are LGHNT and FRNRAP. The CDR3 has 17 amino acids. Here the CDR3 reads CASGLIPGETSYNEQFF. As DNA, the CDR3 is TGTGCTAGTGGTTTGATCCCAGGGGAAACATCCTACAATGAGCAGTTCTTC.

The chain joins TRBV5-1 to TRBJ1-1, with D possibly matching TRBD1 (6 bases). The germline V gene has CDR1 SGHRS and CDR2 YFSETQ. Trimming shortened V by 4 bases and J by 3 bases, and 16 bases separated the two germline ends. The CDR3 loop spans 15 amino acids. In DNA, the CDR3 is TGCGCCAGCAGCCCTAACATGGGACATTACACTGAAGCTTTCTTT. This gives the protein CASSPNMGHYTEAFF.

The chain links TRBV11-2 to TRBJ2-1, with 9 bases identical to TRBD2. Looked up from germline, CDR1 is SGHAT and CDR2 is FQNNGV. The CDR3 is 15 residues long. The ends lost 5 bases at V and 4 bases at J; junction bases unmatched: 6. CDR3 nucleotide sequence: TGTGCCAGCAGCCAACAGCGGGGGGCTTACAATGAGCAGTTCTTC. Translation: CASSQQRGAYNEQFF.

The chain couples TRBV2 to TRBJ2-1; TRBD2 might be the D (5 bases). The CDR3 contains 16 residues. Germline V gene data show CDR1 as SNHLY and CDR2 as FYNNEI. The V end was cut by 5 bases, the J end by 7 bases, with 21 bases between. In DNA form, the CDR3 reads TGTGCCAGCAGTCCGACCGGGGTTCCGTCGGGGAATGAGCAGTTCTTC. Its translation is CASSPTGVPSGNEQFF.

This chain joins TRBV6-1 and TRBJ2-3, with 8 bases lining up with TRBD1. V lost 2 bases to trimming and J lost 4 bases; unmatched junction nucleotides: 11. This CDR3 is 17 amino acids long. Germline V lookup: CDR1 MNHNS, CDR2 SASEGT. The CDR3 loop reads CASSENWGQDLADTQYF. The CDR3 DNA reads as TGTGCCAGCAGTGAAAACTGGGGACAGGATCTAGCAGATACGCAGTATTTT.

The CDR3 loop reads CASSQTGQYTGELFF. The CDR3 nucleotides are TGCGCCAGCAGCCAGACGGGACAATACACCGGGGAGCTGTTTTTT. This chain uses TRBV5-1 with TRBJ2-2; a possible D gene is TRBD1 (6 bases). Between the trimmed V and J ends, which lost 4 bases and 3 bases, there was a span of 13 bases. The germline V gene encodes CDR1 SGHRS and CDR2 YFSETQ. CDR3 size: 15 residues.

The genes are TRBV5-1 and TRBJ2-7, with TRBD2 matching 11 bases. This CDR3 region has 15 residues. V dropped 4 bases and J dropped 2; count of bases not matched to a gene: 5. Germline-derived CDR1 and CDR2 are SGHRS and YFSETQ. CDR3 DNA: TGCGCCAGCAGCATCGGACTAGCGGGTACCTACGAGCAGTACTTC. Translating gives CASSIGLAGTYEQYF.

DNA of the CDR3: TGTGCCAGCAGTTTAATCTCAGGCAATACTGAAGCTTTCTTT. This translates into CASSLISGNTEAFF. The chain carries TRBV27 and TRBJ1-1, with unresolved D. Trimming took 2 bases from V and 5 from J, leaving 12 bases between them. The length of the CDR3 is 14 residues. CDR1 is MNHEY, CDR2 SMNVEV, per germline (reference sequence).

The CDR3 DNA reads TGTGCCAGCAGCGTAGGAGGGGAGCAGTACTTC. Encoded protein: CASSVGGEQYF. V gene TRBV9 combines with J gene TRBJ2-7, with D possibly TRBD2 on 5 matching bases. This CDR3 is built from 11 residues. Trimming stripped 0 bases from V and 7 bases from J, with 5 bases between. Germline V gene data show CDR1 as SGDLS and CDR2 as YYNGEE.

This CDR3 is CASSSSGTDNEQFF. The DNA of the CDR3 is TGTGCCAGCAGCTCGAGCGGGACCGACAATGAGCAGTTCTTC. This chain uses TRBV7-3 with TRBJ2-1; TRBD2 matches 7 bases. The CDR3 is 14 amino acids. Germline CDR1 is SGHTA and CDR2 is FQGTGA. With V trimmed by 4 bases and J by 5 bases, 5 bases remained unmatched.

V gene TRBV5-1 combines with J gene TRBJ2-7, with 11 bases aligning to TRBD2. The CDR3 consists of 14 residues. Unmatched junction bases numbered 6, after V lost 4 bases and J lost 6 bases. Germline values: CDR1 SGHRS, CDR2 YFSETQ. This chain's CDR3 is CASSLLAGESEQYF. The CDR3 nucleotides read TGCGCCAGCAGCCTACTAGCGGGAGAATCCGAGCAGTACTTC.

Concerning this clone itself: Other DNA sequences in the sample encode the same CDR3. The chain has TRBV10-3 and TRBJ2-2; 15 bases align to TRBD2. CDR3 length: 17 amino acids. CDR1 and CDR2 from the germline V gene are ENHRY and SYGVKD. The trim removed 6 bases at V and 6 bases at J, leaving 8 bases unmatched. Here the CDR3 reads CAIRGLAGGTRAGELFF. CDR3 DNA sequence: TGTGCCATCAGGGGACTAGCGGGAGGAACCCGCGCCGGGGAGCTGTTTTTT.

CDR3 loop: CASSPEEGLAAYNEQFF. CDR3 DNA sequence: TGTGCCAGCAGCCCAGAAGAGGGACTAGCGGCCTACAATGAGCAGTTCTTC. V usage is TRBV7-9 and J usage is TRBJ2-1; TRBD2 matches 11 bases. This CDR3 has 17 residues. V was clipped by 5 bases and J by 2 bases; unmatched bases: 8. Germline CDR1 reads SEHNR; CDR2 reads FQNEAQ (reference sequence).

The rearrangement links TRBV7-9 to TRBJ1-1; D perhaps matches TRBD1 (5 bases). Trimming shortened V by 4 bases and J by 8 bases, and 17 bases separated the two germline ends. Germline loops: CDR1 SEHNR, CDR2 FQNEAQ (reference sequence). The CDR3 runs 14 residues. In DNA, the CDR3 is TGTGCCAGCAGCTCCCCCTTGGGGCGGGGAGAAGCTTTCTTT. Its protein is CASSSPLGRGEAFF.

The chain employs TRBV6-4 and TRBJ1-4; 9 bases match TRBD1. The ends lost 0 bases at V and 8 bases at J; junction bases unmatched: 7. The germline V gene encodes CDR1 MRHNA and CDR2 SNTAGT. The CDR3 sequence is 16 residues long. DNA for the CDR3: TGTGCCAGCAGTGACTCTACGGACAGGGGAGGGGAAAAACTGTTTTTT. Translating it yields CASSDSTDRGGEKLFF.

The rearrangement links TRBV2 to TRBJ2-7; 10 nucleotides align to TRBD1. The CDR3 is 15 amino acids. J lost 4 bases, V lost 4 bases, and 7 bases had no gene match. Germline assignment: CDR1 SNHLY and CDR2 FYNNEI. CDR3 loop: CASSATGTGVYEQYF. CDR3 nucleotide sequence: TGTGCCAGCAGTGCCACCGGGACAGGGGTATACGAGCAGTACTTC.

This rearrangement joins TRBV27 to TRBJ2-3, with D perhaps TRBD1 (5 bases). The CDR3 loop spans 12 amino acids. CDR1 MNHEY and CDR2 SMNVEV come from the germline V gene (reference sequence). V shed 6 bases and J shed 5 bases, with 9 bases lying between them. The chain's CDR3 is CASRQTGDTQYF. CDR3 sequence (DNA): TGTGCCAGCAGGCAAACAGGAGATACGCAGTATTTT.